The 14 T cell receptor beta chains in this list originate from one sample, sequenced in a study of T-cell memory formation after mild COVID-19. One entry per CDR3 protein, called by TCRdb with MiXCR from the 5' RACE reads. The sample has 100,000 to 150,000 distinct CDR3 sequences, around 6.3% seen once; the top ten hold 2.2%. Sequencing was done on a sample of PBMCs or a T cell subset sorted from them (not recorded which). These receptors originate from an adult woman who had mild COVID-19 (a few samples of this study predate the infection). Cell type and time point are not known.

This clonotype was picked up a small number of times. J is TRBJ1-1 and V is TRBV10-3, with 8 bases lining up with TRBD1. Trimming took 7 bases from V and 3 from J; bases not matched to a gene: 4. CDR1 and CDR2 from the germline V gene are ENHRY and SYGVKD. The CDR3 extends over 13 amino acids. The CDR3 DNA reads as TGTGCCATCAAAGGACAGGGAGACACTGAAGCTTTCTTT. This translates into CAIKGQGDTEAFF.

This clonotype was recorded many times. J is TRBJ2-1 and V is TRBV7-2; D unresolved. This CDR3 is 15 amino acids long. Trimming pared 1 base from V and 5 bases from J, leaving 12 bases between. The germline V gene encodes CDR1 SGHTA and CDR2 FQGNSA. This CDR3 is CASSLERYQDNEQFF. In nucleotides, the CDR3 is TGTGCCAGCAGCTTAGAGCGTTACCAAGACAATGAGCAGTTCTTC.

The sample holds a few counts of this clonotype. The CDR3 DNA is TGTGCCACCAGTGGCTCCAGCGGGATCGTCACCGGGGAGCTGTTTTTT. Protein: CATSGSSGIVTGELFF. The chain carries TRBV24-1 and TRBJ2-2, with 7 bases matching TRBD2. J lost 4 bases, V lost 5 bases, and 9 bases had no gene match. CDR1 KGHDR and CDR2 SFDVKD come from the germline V gene. The CDR3 loop spans 16 amino acids.

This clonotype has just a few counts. CDR3 DNA sequence: TGTGCCAGCGGAAGTACAGAGACCCAGTACTTC. Residues: CASGSTETQYF. V usage is TRBV6-5 and J usage is TRBJ2-5; D is unresolved. The CDR3 consists of 11 residues. With 8 bases removed from V and 4 bases from J, the gap between germline ends came to 8 bases. The V gene's germline CDR1 is MNHEY and CDR2 SVGAGI.

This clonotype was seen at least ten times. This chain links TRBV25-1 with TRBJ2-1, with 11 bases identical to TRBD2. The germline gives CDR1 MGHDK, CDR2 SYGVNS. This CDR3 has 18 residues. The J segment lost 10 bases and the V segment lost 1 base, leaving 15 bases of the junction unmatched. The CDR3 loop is CASSESLGGLAERWEQFF. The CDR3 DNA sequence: TGTGCCAGCAGTGAATCCTTGGGGGGACTAGCGGAGCGCTGGGAGCAGTTCTTC.

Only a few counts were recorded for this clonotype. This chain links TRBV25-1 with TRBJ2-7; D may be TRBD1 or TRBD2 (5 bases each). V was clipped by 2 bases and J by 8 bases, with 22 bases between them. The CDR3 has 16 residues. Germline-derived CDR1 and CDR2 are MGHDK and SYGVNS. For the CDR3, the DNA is TGTGCCAGCAGTGAAGGGGCACACGGGGCAGACCTCCAGCAGTACTTC. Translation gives CASSEGAHGADLQQYF.

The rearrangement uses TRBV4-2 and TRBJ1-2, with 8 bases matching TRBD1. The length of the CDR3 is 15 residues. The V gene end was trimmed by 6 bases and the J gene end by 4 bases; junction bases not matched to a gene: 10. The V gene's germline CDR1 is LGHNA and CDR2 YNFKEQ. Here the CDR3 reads CASSHPGQESYGYTF. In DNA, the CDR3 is TGTGCCAGCAGTCATCCGGGACAGGAGTCCTATGGCTACACCTTC.

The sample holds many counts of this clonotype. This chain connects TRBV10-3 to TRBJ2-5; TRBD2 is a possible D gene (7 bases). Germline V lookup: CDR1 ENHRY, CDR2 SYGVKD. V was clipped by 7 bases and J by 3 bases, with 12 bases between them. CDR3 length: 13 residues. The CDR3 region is CAIMAGAEETQYF. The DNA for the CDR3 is TGTGCCATCATGGCGGGGGCCGAAGAGACCCAGTACTTC.

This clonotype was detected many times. CDR3 nucleotide sequence: TGCGCCAGCAGCTTCGGGCGGGAAGAGACCCAGTACTTC. Translating it yields CASSFGREETQYF. The V and J genes are TRBV5-1 and TRBJ2-5; D is perhaps TRBD2 (5 bases). CDR3 length: 13 amino acids. CDR1 and CDR2 (germline): SGHRS, YFSETQ. Deletions cut 2 bases from V and 3 bases from J, with 8 bases between.

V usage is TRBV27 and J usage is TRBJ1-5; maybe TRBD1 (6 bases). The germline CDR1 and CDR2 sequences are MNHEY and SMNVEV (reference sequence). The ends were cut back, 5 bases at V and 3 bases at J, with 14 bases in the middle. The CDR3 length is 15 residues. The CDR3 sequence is CASSRSQGHNQPQHF. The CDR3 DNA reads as TGTGCCAGCAGTAGGAGTCAGGGGCACAATCAGCCCCAGCATTTT.

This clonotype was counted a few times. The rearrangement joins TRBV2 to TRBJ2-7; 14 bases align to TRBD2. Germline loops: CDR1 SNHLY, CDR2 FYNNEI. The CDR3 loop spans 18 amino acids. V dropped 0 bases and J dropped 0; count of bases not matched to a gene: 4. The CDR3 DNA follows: TGTGCCAGCAGTGAAGCGAGACTAGCGGGGGGGAGCTCCTACGAGCAGTACTTC. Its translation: CASSEARLAGGSSYEQYF. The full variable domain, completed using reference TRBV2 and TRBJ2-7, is EPEVTQTPSHQVTQMGQEVILRCVPISNHLYFYWYRQILGQKVEFLVSFYNNEISEKSEIFDDQFSVERPDGSNFTLKIRSTKLEDSAMYFCASSEARLAGGSSYEQYFGPGTRLTVT.

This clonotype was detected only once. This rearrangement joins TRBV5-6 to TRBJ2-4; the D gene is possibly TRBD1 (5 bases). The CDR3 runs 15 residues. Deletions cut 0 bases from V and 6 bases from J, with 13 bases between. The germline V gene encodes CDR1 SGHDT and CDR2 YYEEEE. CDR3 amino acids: CASSLADGARNIQYF. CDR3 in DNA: TGTGCCAGCAGCTTGGCCGATGGGGCGAGAAACATTCAGTACTTC.

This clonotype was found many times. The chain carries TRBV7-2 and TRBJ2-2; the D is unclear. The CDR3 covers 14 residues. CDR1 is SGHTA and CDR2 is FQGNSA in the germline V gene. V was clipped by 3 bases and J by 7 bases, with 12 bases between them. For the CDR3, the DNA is TGTGCCAGCAGCTTGCTCGAGAGGAGCGGGGAGCTGTTTTTT. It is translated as CASSLLERSGELFF.

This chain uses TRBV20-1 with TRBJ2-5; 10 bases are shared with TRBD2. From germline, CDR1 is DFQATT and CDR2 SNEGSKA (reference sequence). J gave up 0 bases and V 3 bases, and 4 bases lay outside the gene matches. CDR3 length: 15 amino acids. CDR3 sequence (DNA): TGCAGTGCTAGCGGGACTAGCGTGGACCAAGAGACCCAGTACTTC. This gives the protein CSASGTSVDQETQYF.